A selection of T cell receptor beta chains follows, all from one sample in a study of cytomegalovirus exposure and HLA in healthy donors. The table came from immunoSEQ multiplex PCR; TCRdb's copy has only in-frame clones and leaves some out. Its clone listing holds about 48,000 clones. The sequenced sample consisted of PBMCs. These receptors were taken from a woman in her forties in good health and CMV-seronegative. CDR3s include the opening cysteine and the closing phenylalanine or tryptophan. The order of the fields is J gene, D gene, V gene, CDR3 DNA, CDR3 protein. The D gene is left open where the match is weak.

J: TRBJ1-5; D: TRBD1; V: TRBV6-6; DNA: TGTGCCAGCAGCACCAGAGACAGGGGGAATCAGCCCCAGCATTTT; CDR3: CASSTRDRGNQPQHF
J: TRBJ1-1; D: NA; V: TRBV19; DNA: TGTGCCAGTAGTCCTCTCGACAGGAACACTGAAGCTTTCTTT; CDR3: CASSPLDRNTEAFF
J: TRBJ1-4; D: NA; V: TRBV30; DNA: TGTGCCCGGAGTCCTTCAGGTTGGGAAAAACTGTTTTTT; CDR3: CARSPSGWEKLFF
J: TRBJ1-2; D: TRBD1; V: TRBV7-9; DNA: TGTGCCAGCAGGTGGGACAGCGACGGGGGCTACACCTTC; CDR3: CASRWDSDGGYTF
J: TRBJ2-3; D: NA; V: TRBV14; DNA: TGTGCCAGCAGCCAAGATAAAGGGGCGGGCACAGATACGCAGTATTTT; CDR3: CASSQDKGAGTDTQYF
J: TRBJ2-5; D: TRBD2; V: TRBV13; DNA: TGTGCCAGCAGCGACGGGACTAGCGGGAGTGAGACCCAGTACTTC; CDR3: CASSDGTSGSETQYF
J: TRBJ2-3; D: NA; V: TRBV7-9; DNA: TGTGCCAGCAGCTTAGAGGCGGGACAGCTCACAGATACGCAGTATTTT; CDR3: CASSLEAGQLTDTQYF
J: TRBJ2-7; D: TRBD1; V: TRBV18; DNA: TGTGCCAGCTCACCAGGTCTCCAGGGACAGGGAACGTACGAGCAGTACTTC; CDR3: CASSPGLQGQGTYEQYF
J: TRBJ2-2; D: TRBD2; V: TRBV2; DNA: TGTGCCAGCATACGGACTAGCGGAACCGGGGAGCTGTTTTTT; CDR3: CASIRTSGTGELFF
J: TRBJ2-5; D: NA; V: TRBV6-1; DNA: TGTGCCAGCAGTGAAAGGTCAGGGGTCGAGACCCAGTACTTC; CDR3: CASSERSGVETQYF
J: TRBJ1-2; D: NA; V: TRBV9; DNA: TGTGCCAGCAGACTCGGACAGTCCGCTAACTATGGCTACACCTTC; CDR3: CASRLGQSANYGYTF
J: TRBJ2-3; D: TRBD2; V: TRBV7-2; DNA: TGTGCCAGCAGCTTAGCTAGCGGGGGCACAGATACGCAGTATTTT; CDR3: CASSLASGGTDTQYF
J: TRBJ2-7; D: TRBD2; V: TRBV5-1; DNA: TGCGCCAGCAGCTTGGATCCTAGCGGGATGCTAAACGAGCAGTACTTC; CDR3: CASSLDPSGMLNEQYF
J: TRBJ2-1; D: TRBD2; V: TRBV4-2; DNA: TGTGCCAGCAGCCAAGGGCGGGGGACTAGCGGGAGGGTGGTAGCCTACAATGAGCAGTTCTTC; CDR3: CASSQGRGTSGRVVAYNEQFF
J: TRBJ1-2; D: NA; V: TRBV9; DNA: TGTGCCAGCAGCCCTCGGGGTTCTAACTATGGCTACACCTTC; CDR3: CASSPRGSNYGYTF
J: TRBJ1-1; D: NA; V: TRBV7-8; DNA: TGTGCCAGCAGCGTCGACAGGACTGAAGCTTTCTTT; CDR3: CASSVDRTEAFF
J: TRBJ2-5; D: NA; V: TRBV30; DNA: TGTGCCTGGAGTGTCAGCAGGGAGACCCAGTACTTC; CDR3: CAWSVSRETQYF
J: TRBJ2-1; D: TRBD1; V: TRBV18; DNA: TGTGCCAGCTCATCCCAGGCGACAGGGGTTATGGGCAATGAGCAGTTCTTC; CDR3: CASSSQATGVMGNEQFF
J: TRBJ2-1; D: TRBD1; V: TRBV5-1; DNA: TGCGCCAGCAGCTTGGTGGGGGGACAGGGGGCGATGTACAATGAGCAGTTCTTC; CDR3: CASSLVGGQGAMYNEQFF
J: TRBJ2-5; D: NA; V: TRBV29-1; DNA: TGCAGCGTAGTGGGACGGGGGGCAGAGACCCAGTACTTC; CDR3: CSVVGRGAETQYF
J: TRBJ2-7; D: TRBD2; V: TRBV7-9; DNA: TGTGCCAGCAGCTGGGGAGGGAGCGAGCAGTACTTC; CDR3: CASSWGGSEQYF
J: TRBJ2-7; D: TRBD1; V: TRBV18; DNA: TGTGCCAGCTCAAAGGTTGGGACAGGGCGCGAGCAGTACTTC; CDR3: CASSKVGTGREQYF
J: TRBJ2-1; D: TRBD1; V: TRBV2; DNA: TGTGCCAGCAGTGTAGGGACAGGGGGCAATGAGCAGTTCTTC; CDR3: CASSVGTGGNEQFF
J: TRBJ1-6; D: TRBD1; V: TRBV5-1; DNA: TGCGCCAGCAGCTCGCAGACAGGGGAGGATTCACCCCTCCACTTT; CDR3: CASSSQTGEDSPLHF
J: TRBJ2-1; D: NA; V: TRBV6-4; DNA: TGTGCCAGCAGTGACTCCGCGAAGAGCTCCGACAATGAGCAGTTCTTC; CDR3: CASSDSAKSSDNEQFF
J: TRBJ2-7; D: TRBD1; V: TRBV18; DNA: TGTGCCAGCTCACCCCTCCAACCGGGACAGGGTACGAACGAGCAGTACTTC; CDR3: CASSPLQPGQGTNEQYF
J: TRBJ1-2; D: TRBD1; V: TRBV19; DNA: TGTGCCAGTAGTCCACGGACAGGAAACTATGGCTACACCTTC; CDR3: CASSPRTGNYGYTF
J: TRBJ1-2; D: NA; V: TRBV28; DNA: TGTGCCAGCCACGGCGGGGGGGCGTCTGGCTACACCTTC; CDR3: CASHGGGASGYTF
J: TRBJ1-1; D: TRBD1; V: TRBV9; DNA: TGTGCCAGCAGCGTAAGTTACAGGGGAAGGACTGAAGCTTTCTTT; CDR3: CASSVSYRGRTEAFF
J: TRBJ1-1; D: TRBD1; V: TRBV27; DNA: TGTGCCAGCAGTCCCAGGACAGGTCGAAACACTGAAGCTTTCTTT; CDR3: CASSPRTGRNTEAFF
J: TRBJ1-1; D: NA; V: TRBV6-5; DNA: TGTGCCAGCAGTCCGGGGAACCCGAACACTGAAGCTTTCTTT; CDR3: CASSPGNPNTEAFF
J: TRBJ2-7; D: TRBD2; V: TRBV2; DNA: TGTGCCAGCAGTAAGGGCGGGGGGGGACCCTACGAGCAGTACTTC; CDR3: CASSKGGGGPYEQYF
J: TRBJ2-7; D: NA; V: TRBV6-5; DNA: TGTGCCAGCAGGGACATAGACTACGAGCAGTACTTC; CDR3: CASRDIDYEQYF
J: TRBJ1-6; D: NA; V: TRBV6-6; DNA: TGTGCCAGCAGTTACTCGGGCACTCACAAGCTCCACTTT; CDR3: CASSYSGTHKLHF
J: TRBJ1-1; D: NA; V: TRBV20-1; DNA: TGCAGTGCCGGACAGAACACTGAAGCTTTCTTT; CDR3: CSAGQNTEAFF
J: TRBJ2-2; D: NA; V: TRBV7-9; DNA: TGTGCCAGCAGCTTAGATCTGTTCGCGAACACCGGGGAGCTGTTTTTT; CDR3: CASSLDLFANTGELFF
J: TRBJ1-5; D: NA; V: TRBV6-1; DNA: TGTGCCAATCCGACAGACCCCTATAGCAATCAGCCCCAGCATTTT; CDR3: CANPTDPYSNQPQHF
J: TRBJ2-7; D: TRBD1; V: TRBV10-2; DNA: TGCGCCAGCAGAACGACAGGGGGCTACTACGAGCAGTACTTC; CDR3: CASRTTGGYYEQYF
J: TRBJ1-6; D: NA; V: TRBV4-2; DNA: TGTGCCAGCAGCCAAGAGGGCAGGGGAAATTCACCCCTCCACTTT; CDR3: CASSQEGRGNSPLHF
J: TRBJ2-3; D: TRBD2; V: TRBV30; DNA: TGTGCCTGCGCCCCCCAGCGGGAGAGCACAGATACGCAGTATTTT; CDR3: CACAPQRESTDTQYF
J: TRBJ2-1; D: TRBD1; V: TRBV4-2; DNA: TGTGCCAGCAGCCAAGAAGGGACAGTCTACAATGAGCAGTTCTTC; CDR3: CASSQEGTVYNEQFF
J: TRBJ2-7; D: NA; V: TRBV19; DNA: TGTGCCAGTAGTAACCAGCTTAGCGCCTACGAGCAGTACTTC; CDR3: CASSNQLSAYEQYF
J: TRBJ2-7; D: TRBD1; V: TRBV9; DNA: TGTGCCAGCAGCGCCGGACAGGGAGTGTACGAGCAGTACTTC; CDR3: CASSAGQGVYEQYF
J: TRBJ1-6; D: NA; V: TRBV7-3; DNA: TGTGCCAGCAGCTTAGACAGCCAATCACCCCTCCACTTT; CDR3: CASSLDSQSPLHF
J: TRBJ2-5; D: NA; V: TRBV11-3; DNA: TGTGCCAGCAGCAAGGACAGTAAAGAGACCCAGTACTTC; CDR3: CASSKDSKETQYF
J: TRBJ2-5; D: TRBD2; V: TRBV15; DNA: TGTGCCACCAGTGGGGGAACGGGAGGGGTGGAGACCCAGTACTTC; CDR3: CATSGGTGGVETQYF
J: TRBJ2-7; D: NA; V: TRBV7-2; DNA: TGTGCCAGCAGCCCCACCCGGAGTGCCTACGAGCAGTACTTC; CDR3: CASSPTRSAYEQYF